Below are 23 T cell receptor beta chains sequenced from a single sample in a study of PD-1 blockade in classical Hodgkin lymphoma. Using immunoSEQ multiplex PCR, the repertoire was profiled, and TCRdb retains in-frame clones only, with some absent. The table includes roughly 100,000 clones, around nine tenths detected once. Regarding time point: cycle 4 day 1 (C4D1), after about 6 weeks of nivolumab. Every patient was affected by relapse after autologous stem cell transplantation, while exposure to brentuximab vedotin was not uniform. Here the sequenced sample was peripheral blood mononuclear cells (PBMCs), taken before the fourth cycle of nivolumab. The receptors stem from a human donor with classical Hodgkin lymphoma.

The gene calls are TRBV6-1 and TRBJ2-5, with 10 positions matching TRBD1. The germline CDR1 and CDR2 sequences are MNHNS and SASEGT. Losses at the gene ends were 3 bases for V and 3 bases for J; bases not matched to a gene: 7. CDR3 size: 16 residues. CDR3 DNA sequence: TGTGCCAGCAGTGATAGGGACAGGGGTTTAAAAGAGACCCAGTACTTC. Translated, it gives CASSDRDRGLKETQYF.

The rearrangement joins TRBV18 to TRBJ2-2; D perhaps matches TRBD1 (6 bases). The germline V gene has CDR1 KGHSH and CDR2 LQKENI. With 4 bases removed from V and 4 bases from J, the gap between germline ends came to 13 bases. The length of the CDR3 is 15 residues. Written as DNA, the CDR3 is TGTGCCAGCTCACTCCAGGGGCCACCCACCGGGGAGCTGTTTTTT. Translation: CASSLQGPPTGELFF.

In nucleotides, the CDR3 is TGTGCCAGCAGCTGGGCCAGAATTAGCGGATCAAATCAAGAGACCCAGTACTTC. Translating it yields CASSWARISGSNQETQYF. The V and J genes are TRBV5-8 and TRBJ2-5, with TRBD2 as a possible D gene (6 bases). V shed 3 bases and J shed 2 bases, with 23 bases lying between them. Looked up from germline, CDR1 is SGHTS and CDR2 is YDEGEE. The CDR3 length is 18 residues.

The V and J genes are TRBV2 and TRBJ2-1, with 12 bases lining up with TRBD1. There are 15 residues in the CDR3. With 6 bases clipped from V and 10 bases from J, the junction kept 10 bases outside the gene matches. CDR1 SNHLY and CDR2 FYNNEI come from the germline V gene. The CDR3 nucleotides read TGTGCCAGCAGCAGTACCGGGACAGGGGGCTTAGAGCAGTTCTTC. Residues: CASSSTGTGGLEQFF.

The chain employs TRBV12-1 and TRBJ1-4; the D call of TRBD1 is as the table states it, not checked on the DNA. TRBV12-1 represents a pseudogene. The CDR3 length is 16 residues. The CDR3 region has the DNA TGTGCCAGCAGCTTGACAGAGGACCCAGCTAATGAAAAACTGTTTTTT. Its translation: CASSLTEDPANEKLFF.

The chain combines TRBV4-3 with TRBJ2-3, with TRBD2 identical over 7 bases. From germline, CDR1 is LGHNA and CDR2 YSLEER. The CDR3 has 14 amino acids. The V and J ends lost 6 bases and 1 base, in that order; junction bases with no gene match: 4. CDR3 DNA sequence: TGCGCCAGCAGTTGGAGCGGGGGCACAGATACGCAGTATTTT. Encoded protein: CASSWSGGTDTQYF.

The count of this clone is one. This chain links TRBV28 with TRBJ1-1, with no clear D. Between the trimmed V and J ends, which lost 6 bases and 8 bases, there was a span of 16 bases. CDR3 length: 13 amino acids. The V gene's germline CDR1 is MDHEN and CDR2 SYDVKM. The CDR3 DNA reads as TGTGCCAGCAGCCCTCGAGACTCACTGGAAGCTTTCTTT. This gives the protein CASSPRDSLEAFF.

The chain combines TRBV5-1 with TRBJ2-7; D tentatively reads TRBD1 or TRBD2 (5 bases each). The germline V gene has CDR1 SGHRS and CDR2 YFSETQ. The CDR3 has 18 residues. Trimming removed 3 bases at V and 2 bases at J, with 24 bases between. This chain's CDR3 is CASSSDGESGTGPYEQYF. The CDR3 DNA reads as TGCGCCAGCAGCTCCGACGGGGAGTCAGGGACGGGGCCCTACGAGCAGTACTTC.

V is TRBV19 and J is TRBJ2-1, with 10 bases identical to TRBD1. Germline loops: CDR1 LNHDA, CDR2 SQIVND (reference sequence). Trimming took 3 bases from V and 6 from J; bases not matched to a gene: 5. The CDR3 runs to 15 residues. Here the CDR3 DNA reads TGTGCCAGTAGTATTTACGGACAGGGGGGCAATGAGCAGTTCTTC. It yields the protein CASSIYGQGGNEQFF.

The chain uses TRBV10-1 and TRBJ2-3; D call uncertain. The CDR3 length is 12 residues. Trimming took 4 bases from V and 2 from J, leaving 4 bases between them. Germline CDR1 WNHNN, CDR2 SYGVQD (reference sequence). The CDR3 spells CASSANTDTQYF. The CDR3 nucleotides read TGCGCCAGCAGTGCCAACACAGATACGCAGTATTTT.

The chain combines TRBV7-2 with TRBJ2-7, with TRBD1 matching 10 bases. Germline values: CDR1 SGHTA, CDR2 FQGNSA. This CDR3 region has 16 residues. The trim removed 5 bases at V and 2 bases at J, leaving 9 bases unmatched. The CDR3 DNA sequence: TGTGCCAGCAGCCCGACCCGGGACAGGGGAACCTACGAGCAGTACTTC. Protein product: CASSPTRDRGTYEQYF.

This sequence joins TRBV6-5 and TRBJ1-2; 7 positions match TRBD1. Looked up from germline, CDR1 is MNHEY and CDR2 is SVGAGI. Trimming cost V 5 bases and J 6 bases; bases outside gene matches: 9. The CDR3 extends over 14 amino acids. The CDR3 coding sequence is TGTGCCAGCAGTAACAGGGGAACCAACGATGGCTACACCTTC. Protein: CASSNRGTNDGYTF.

This clone has a single count. The V call is TRBV5-3, the J call TRBJ1-5; weak D call: TRBD1 (5 bases). TRBV5-3 is flagged as an ORF with uncertain function. This CDR3 is built from 14 residues. V gave up 4 bases and J gave up 3 bases, with 11 bases separating them. The CDR3 region has the DNA TGTGCCAGAAGCCTGGGACGGCTCAATCAGCCCCAGCATTTT. As protein: CARSLGRLNQPQHF.

This chain links TRBV2 with TRBJ2-7; D perhaps matches TRBD1 (5 bases). Germline V gene sequence: CDR1 SNHLY, CDR2 FYNNEI. Deletions cut 6 bases from V and 4 bases from J, with 10 bases between. The CDR3 covers 12 residues. The CDR3 loop is CASSPKGYEQYF. In nucleotides, the CDR3 is TGTGCCAGCAGCCCTAAGGGGTACGAGCAGTACTTC. Full variable domain (rest looked up from reference TRBV2 and TRBJ2-7): EPEVTQTPSHQVTQMGQEVILRCVPISNHLYFYWYRQILGQKVEFLVSFYNNEISEKSEIFDDQFSVERPDGSNFTLKIRSTKLEDSAMYFCASSPKGYEQYFGPGTRLTVT.

The chain combines TRBV27 with TRBJ2-1; maybe TRBD2 (5 bases). Per the germline V gene, CDR1 is MNHEY and CDR2 is SMNVEV (reference sequence). The CDR3 covers 14 residues. Between the trimmed V and J ends, which lost 0 bases and 9 bases, there was a span of 12 bases. The CDR3 nucleotides are TGTGCCAGCAGTTTATCGACTAACGGAGCTGAGCAGTTCTTC. Encoded protein: CASSLSTNGAEQFF.

This chain joins TRBV19 and TRBJ1-1, with TRBD1 matching over 7 bases. Germline V gives CDR1 LNHDA, CDR2 SQIVND (reference sequence). V was clipped by 4 bases and J by 1 base; unmatched bases: 3. The CDR3 has 14 amino acids. CDR3 bases: TGTGCCAGTAGTACGGACAGGCGGAACACTGAAGCTTTCTTT. It codes for CASSTDRRNTEAFF.

The genes are TRBV5-6 and TRBJ2-1; TRBD2 matches at 7 bases. CDR1 SGHDT and CDR2 YYEEEE come from the germline V gene. This CDR3 has 15 amino acids. The trim removed 4 bases at V and 6 bases at J, leaving 10 bases unmatched. CDR3 region: CASSPRVAGANEQFF. The CDR3 region has the DNA TGTGCCAGCAGCCCCAGGGTAGCGGGCGCCAATGAGCAGTTCTTC.

The chain is built from TRBV10-1 and TRBJ1-5; D possibly corresponds to TRBD1 (5 bases). The V and J ends lost 2 bases and 7 bases respectively, with 9 bases between them. The CDR3 extends over 13 amino acids. CDR1 and CDR2 from the germline V gene are WNHNN and SYGVQD (reference sequence). The CDR3 protein is CASSEIGDQPQHF. The CDR3 DNA reads as TGCGCCAGCAGTGAGATAGGGGACCAGCCCCAGCATTTT.

The chain employs TRBV28 and TRBJ1-4, with 8 bases matching TRBD1. The CDR3 has 17 amino acids. Trimming at V came to 2 bases and at J to 8 bases, leaving 13 bases not matched to a gene. CDR1 MDHEN and CDR2 SYDVKM come from the germline V gene. Written as DNA, the CDR3 is TGTGCCAGCAGTTTAGGACTTTGGACAGGGTTGAACGAAAAACTGTTTTTT. Its translation: CASSLGLWTGLNEKLFF.

The chain joins TRBV5-1 to TRBJ2-4, with TRBD1 matching over 12 bases. V shed 5 bases and J 8 bases; nucleotides not matched to a gene: 8. This CDR3 comprises 15 residues. Germline lookup yields CDR1 SGHRS and CDR2 YFSETQ. The CDR3 is CASSSGTGGRDIQYF. The CDR3 DNA reads TGCGCCAGCAGTTCAGGGACAGGGGGCAGGGACATTCAGTACTTC.

The chain links TRBV6-1 to TRBJ2-7; 8 nucleotides align to TRBD1. V lost 6 bases, J lost 2 bases, and 9 bases stayed unmatched. There are 15 residues in the CDR3. CDR1 is MNHNS and CDR2 is SASEGT in the germline V gene. CDR3 loop: CASRGTGGIAYEQYF. The DNA for the CDR3 is TGTGCCAGCAGGGGAACAGGGGGTATCGCCTACGAGCAGTACTTC.

The chain has TRBV27 and TRBJ2-5; D gene uncertain. Germline CDR1 reads MNHEY; CDR2 reads SMNVEV (reference sequence). With 2 bases removed from V and 4 bases from J, the gap between germline ends came to 14 bases. This CDR3 region has 15 residues. The CDR3 DNA reads as TGTGCCAGCAGTTTAAAGTCGGGCCCTCCAGAGACCCAGTACTTC. Its translation: CASSLKSGPPETQYF.

This chain links TRBV25-1 with TRBJ2-2, with a weak D call TRBD1 (6 bases). CDR1 is MGHDK, CDR2 SYGVNS, per germline. The CDR3 runs 16 residues. The V end lost 6 bases, the J end lost 0 bases, and 14 bases lay between the germline ends. CDR3 in amino acids: CASRETYRANTGELFF. CDR3 in DNA: TGTGCCAGCAGGGAGACGTACAGGGCGAACACCGGGGAGCTGTTTTTT.